Shown below are 5 T cell receptor beta chains from a single sample sequenced in a study of PD-1 blockade in classical Hodgkin lymphoma. Patients all relapsed after autologous stem cell transplantation, and there was variation in brentuximab vedotin exposure. The authors purified CD4+ T cells from thawed PBMCs by magnetic negative selection. Only in-frame clones appear in the TCRdb table, and some are missing; sequencing was by immunoSEQ multiplex PCR. This sample yields about 6,800 clones, of which around four fifths are seen a single time; around 2.5% belongs to the top ten. Source: CD4+ T cells from blood, taken at baseline. These receptors came from a human donor with classical Hodgkin lymphoma.

The chain uses TRBV2 and TRBJ1-1; 8 bases map to TRBD1. Germline loops: CDR1 SNHLY, CDR2 FYNNEI. This CDR3 has 14 residues. The trim removed 6 bases at V and 6 bases at J, leaving 9 bases unmatched. Here the CDR3 DNA reads TGTGCCAGCAGAACGGACAGGGAAGGGTCTGAAGCTTTCTTT. This gives the protein CASRTDREGSEAFF. Combining the CDR3 with reference TRBV2 and TRBJ1-1 gives the whole variable domain EPEVTQTPSHQVTQMGQEVILRCVPISNHLYFYWYRQILGQKVEFLVSFYNNEISEKSEIFDDQFSVERPDGSNFTLKIRSTKLEDSAMYFCASRTDREGSEAFFGQGTRLTVV.

The chain employs TRBV6-5 and TRBJ1-2; 8 bases are a match to TRBD1. CDR1 MNHEY and CDR2 SVGAGI come from the germline V gene. This CDR3 is built from 15 residues. The V gene end was trimmed by 6 bases and the J gene end by 0 bases; junction bases not matched to a gene: 6. In DNA, the CDR3 is TGTGCCAGCAGACAGGGGGGCAGATCTAACTATGGCTACACCTTC. Amino acid sequence: CASRQGGRSNYGYTF.

This sequence joins TRBV14 and TRBJ2-1; D not certain. Germline V gene sequence: CDR1 SGHDN, CDR2 FVKESK. V was trimmed by 3 bases and J by 9 bases, leaving 27 bases between them. The CDR3 consists of 18 residues. The CDR3 here is CASSQLGPLRISQIEQFF. The DNA for the CDR3 is TGTGCCAGCAGCCAGTTAGGACCCCTTAGGATCTCCCAAATTGAGCAGTTCTTC.

The rearrangement links TRBV5-6 to TRBJ2-4, with TRBD2 identical over 12 bases. The CDR3 has 15 residues. The V segment lost 4 bases and the J segment 8 bases; nucleotides outside the gene matches: 7. Germline V gene data show CDR1 as SGHDT and CDR2 as YYEEEE. The CDR3 region has the DNA TGTGCCAGCAGCGGACTGACTAGCGGGAGTTACATTCAGTACTTC. This codes for CASSGLTSGSYIQYF.

This clone occurred once. V usage is TRBV5-1 and J usage is TRBJ1-4, with TRBD1 matching over 7 bases. V shed 0 bases, J shed 6 bases, and the junction held 2 bases outside the gene matches. There are 14 residues in the CDR3. Germline CDR1 and CDR2: SGHRS and YFSETQ. CDR3 residues: CASSLETGYEKLFF. The DNA of the CDR3 is TGCGCCAGCAGCTTGGAGACAGGGTATGAAAAACTGTTTTTT.